The clone carrying this T cell receptor beta chain was detected only once. A read error may be the cause here, since a much bigger clone is one base away. This entry is derived from a study of T-cell memory formation after mild COVID-19. At the level of the study: Across donors, TCR clusters were largely donor specific.

The CDR3 has 14 amino acids. Trimming removed 5 bases at V and 3 bases at J, with 13 bases between. CDR1 and CDR2 from the germline V gene are SEHNR and FQNEAQ (reference sequence). Constant-segment primers served in 5'RACE that generated TCR alpha and TCR beta cDNA libraries bearing sample barcodes and UMIs. TCRdb independently ran MiXCR on the 5' RACE reads; one entry per CDR3 protein. The sample shows about 350,000 distinct CDR3 sequences, roughly an eighth of them seen only once. What was sequenced was PBMCs or a T cell subset sorted from them (not recorded which). The V call is TRBV7-9, the J call TRBJ2-5, with no clear D. The clonotype comes from a man aged 18 to 35 who had mild COVID-19 (a few samples of this study predate the infection). Cell type and time point are not known. CDR3 sequence: CASSARVAEETQYF. The CDR3 DNA reads TGTGCCAGCAGCGCAAGGGTGGCGGAAGAGACCCAGTACTTC.